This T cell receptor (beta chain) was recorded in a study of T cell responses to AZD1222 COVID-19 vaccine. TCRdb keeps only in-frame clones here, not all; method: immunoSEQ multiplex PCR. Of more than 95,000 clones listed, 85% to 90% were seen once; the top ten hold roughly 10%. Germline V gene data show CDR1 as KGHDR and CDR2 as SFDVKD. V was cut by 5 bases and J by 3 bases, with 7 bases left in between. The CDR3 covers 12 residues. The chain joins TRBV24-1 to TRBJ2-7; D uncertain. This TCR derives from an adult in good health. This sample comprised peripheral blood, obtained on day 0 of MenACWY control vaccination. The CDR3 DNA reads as TGTGCCACCAGTGGACGGAGCTACGAGCAGTACTTC. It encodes CATSGRSYEQYF.